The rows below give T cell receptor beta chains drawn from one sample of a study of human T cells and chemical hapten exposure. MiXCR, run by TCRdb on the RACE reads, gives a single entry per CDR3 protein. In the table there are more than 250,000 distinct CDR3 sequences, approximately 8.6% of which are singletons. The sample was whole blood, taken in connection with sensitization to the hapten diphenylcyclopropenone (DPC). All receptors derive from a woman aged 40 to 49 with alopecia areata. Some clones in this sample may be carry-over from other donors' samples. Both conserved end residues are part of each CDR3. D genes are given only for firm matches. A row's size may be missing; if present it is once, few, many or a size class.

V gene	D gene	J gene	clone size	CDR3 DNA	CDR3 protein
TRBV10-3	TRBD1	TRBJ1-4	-	TGTGCCATCAGCATGGACAGGGCAGAACAAAAACTGTTTTTT	CAISMDRAEQKLFF
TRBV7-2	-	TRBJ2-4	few	TGTGCCAGCAGCTTTCGGGGGCGCAGGTGGGAAGCCAAAAACATTCAGTACTTC	CASSFRGRRWEAKNIQYF
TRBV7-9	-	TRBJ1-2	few	TGTGCCAGCAGCTTAGGGCAGAGTAACTATGGCTACACCTTC	CASSLGQSNYGYTF
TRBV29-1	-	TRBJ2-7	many	TGCAGCGTTGAAGGTGGGGGCGCGGCGTTCGAGCAGTACTTC	CSVEGGGAAFEQYF
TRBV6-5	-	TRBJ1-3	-	TGTGCCAGCCACCTGACAAGGGAACATCCCAGGAGCTCTGGAAACACCATATATTTT	CASHLTREHPRSSGNTIYF
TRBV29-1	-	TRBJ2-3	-	TGCAGCGCTCACTTCGCAGATACGCAGTATTTT	CSAHFADTQYF
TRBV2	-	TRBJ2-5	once	TGTGCCAGCAGCTTGGACTCCGCTGGAGCGGCCCAGTACTTC	CASSLDSAGAAQYF
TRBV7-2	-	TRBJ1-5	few	TGTGCCAGCAGCTTCGGGGTTCAGGTAAATCAGCCCCAGCATTTT	CASSFGVQVNQPQHF
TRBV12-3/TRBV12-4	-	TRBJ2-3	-	TGTGCCAGCAGTTTAGGAGGGGCGCAGACAGATACGCAGTATTTT	CASSLGGAQTDTQYF
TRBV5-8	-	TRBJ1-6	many	TGTGCCAGCCGACACAGAGTTGATAATTCACCCCTCCACTTT	CASRHRVDNSPLHF
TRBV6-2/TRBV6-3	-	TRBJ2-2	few	TGTGCCAGCAGGGACCTACGGAACACCGGGGAGCTGTTTTTT	CASRDLRNTGELFF
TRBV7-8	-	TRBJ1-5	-	TGTGCCAGCAGCTCCGGACACAGCAATCAGCCCCAGCATTTT	CASSSGHSNQPQHF
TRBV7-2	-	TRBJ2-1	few	TGTGCCAGCAGCTCCATCCTGGGAAGGCGAGAGCAGTTCTTC	CASSSILGRREQFF
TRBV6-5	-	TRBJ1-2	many	TGTGCCAGCAGTTACTCGACAAGCCCGGGCTATGGCTACACCTTC	CASSYSTSPGYGYTF
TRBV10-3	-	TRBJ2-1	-	TGTGCCATCAGAGCAGCGGCCTACACCTACAATGAGCAGTTCTTC	CAIRAAAYTYNEQFF
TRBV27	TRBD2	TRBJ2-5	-	TGTGCCAGCAGTTCCTACGGACTAGCGGGCGCCCAAGAGACCCAGTACTTC	CASSSYGLAGAQETQYF
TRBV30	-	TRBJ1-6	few	TGTGCCTGGAGTCGGAAAGAACGAAATTCACCCCTCCACTTT	CAWSRKERNSPLHF
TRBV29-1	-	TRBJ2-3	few	TGCAGCGTTGCTCCTAGCACAGATACGCAGTATTTT	CSVAPSTDTQYF
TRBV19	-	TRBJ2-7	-	TGTGCCAGTAGTATAGGGGCCGGACCCTACGAGCAGTACTTC	CASSIGAGPYEQYF
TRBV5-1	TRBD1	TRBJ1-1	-	TGCGCCAGCACCCTGGGACAGGGATATGGTGAATTAGCTTTCTTT	CASTLGQGYGELAFF
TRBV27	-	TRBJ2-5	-	TGTGCCAGCAGTCCATTATATGGTCGGGGACAAGAGACCCAGTACTTC	CASSPLYGRGQETQYF
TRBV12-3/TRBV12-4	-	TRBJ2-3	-	TGTGCCAGCAGCCCTCGGACGCCGGTCAGAGATACGCAGTATTTT	CASSPRTPVRDTQYF
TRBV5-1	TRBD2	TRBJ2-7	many	TGCGCCAGCAGTACCAGGACTAGCGCCTACGAGCAGTACTTC	CASSTRTSAYEQYF
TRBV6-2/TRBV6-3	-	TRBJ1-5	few	TGTGCCAGCAGTTACTCGTATAAACACTCGTCGGTCCAGCCCCAGCATTTT	CASSYSYKHSSVQPQHF
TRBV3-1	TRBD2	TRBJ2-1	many	TGTGCCAGCAGCTCTACTAGCGGGAGGAATGAGCAGTTCTTC	CASSSTSGRNEQFF
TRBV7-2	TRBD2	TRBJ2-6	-	TGTGCCAGGCCGCGAAGCGGGGGCGGGGCCAACGTCCTGACTTTC	CARPRSGGGANVLTF